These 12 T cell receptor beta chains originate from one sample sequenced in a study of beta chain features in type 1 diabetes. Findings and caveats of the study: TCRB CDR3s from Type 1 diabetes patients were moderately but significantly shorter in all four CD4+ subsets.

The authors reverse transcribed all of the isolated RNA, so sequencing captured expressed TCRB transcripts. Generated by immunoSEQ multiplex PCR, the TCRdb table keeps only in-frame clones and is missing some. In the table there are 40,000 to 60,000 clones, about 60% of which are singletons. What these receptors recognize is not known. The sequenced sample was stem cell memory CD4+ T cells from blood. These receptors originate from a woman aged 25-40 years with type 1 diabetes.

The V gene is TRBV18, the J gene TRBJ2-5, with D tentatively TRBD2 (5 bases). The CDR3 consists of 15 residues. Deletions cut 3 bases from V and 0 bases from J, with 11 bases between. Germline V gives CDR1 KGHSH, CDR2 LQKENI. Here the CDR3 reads CASSPNSGHQETQYF. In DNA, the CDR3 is TGTGCCAGCTCACCCAACAGCGGTCACCAAGAGACCCAGTACTTC.

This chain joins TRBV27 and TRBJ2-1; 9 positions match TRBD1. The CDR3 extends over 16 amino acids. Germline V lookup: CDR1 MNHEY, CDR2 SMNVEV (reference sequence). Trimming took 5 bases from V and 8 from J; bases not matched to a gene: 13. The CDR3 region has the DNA TGTGCCAGCAGTAAAGACAGGGGGACCAAGGTCGATGAGCAGTTCTTC. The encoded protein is CASSKDRGTKVDEQFF.

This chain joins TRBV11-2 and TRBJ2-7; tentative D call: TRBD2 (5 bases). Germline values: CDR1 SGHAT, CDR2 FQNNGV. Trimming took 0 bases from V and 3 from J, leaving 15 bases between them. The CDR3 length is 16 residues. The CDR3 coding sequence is TGTGCCAGCAGCTTAGATGGACCCCCTAGCAGCTACGAGCAGTACTTC. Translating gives CASSLDGPPSSYEQYF.

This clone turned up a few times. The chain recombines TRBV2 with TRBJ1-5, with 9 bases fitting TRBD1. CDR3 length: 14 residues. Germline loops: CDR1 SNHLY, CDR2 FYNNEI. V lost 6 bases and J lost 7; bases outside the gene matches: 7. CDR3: CASSEQGAGQPQHF. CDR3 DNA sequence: TGTGCCAGCAGCGAACAGGGGGCTGGGCAGCCCCAGCATTTT.

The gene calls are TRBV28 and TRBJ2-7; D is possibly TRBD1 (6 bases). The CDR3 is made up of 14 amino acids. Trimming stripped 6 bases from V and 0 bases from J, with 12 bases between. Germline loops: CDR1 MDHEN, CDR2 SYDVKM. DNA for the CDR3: TGTGCCAGCAGGGTGGGACAAAACTCCTACGAGCAGTACTTC. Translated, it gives CASRVGQNSYEQYF. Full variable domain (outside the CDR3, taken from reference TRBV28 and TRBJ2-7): DVKVTQSSRYLVKRTGEKVFLECVQDMDHENMFWYRQDPGLGLRLIYFSYDVKMKEKGDIPEGYSVSREKKERFSLILESASTNQTSMYLCASRVGQNSYEQYFGPGTRLTVT.

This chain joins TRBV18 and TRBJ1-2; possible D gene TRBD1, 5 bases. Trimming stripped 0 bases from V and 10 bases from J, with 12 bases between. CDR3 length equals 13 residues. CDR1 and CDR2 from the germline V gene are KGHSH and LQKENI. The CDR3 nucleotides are TGTGCCAGCTCACCACCACAGGCTCAAGACTACACCTTC. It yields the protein CASSPPQAQDYTF.

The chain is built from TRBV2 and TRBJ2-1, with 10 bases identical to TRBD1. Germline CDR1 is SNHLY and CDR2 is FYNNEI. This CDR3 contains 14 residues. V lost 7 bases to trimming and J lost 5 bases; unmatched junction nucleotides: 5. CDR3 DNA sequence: TGTGCCAGCATCGGGGACAGGGGCGACAATGAGCAGTTCTTC. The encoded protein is CASIGDRGDNEQFF.

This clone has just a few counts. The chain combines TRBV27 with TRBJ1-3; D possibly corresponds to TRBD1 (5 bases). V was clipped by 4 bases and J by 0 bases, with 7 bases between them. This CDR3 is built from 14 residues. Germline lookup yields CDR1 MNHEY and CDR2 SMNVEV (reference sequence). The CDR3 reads CASSSDNSGNTIYF. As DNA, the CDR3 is TGTGCCAGCAGTTCGGACAACTCTGGAAACACCATATATTTT.

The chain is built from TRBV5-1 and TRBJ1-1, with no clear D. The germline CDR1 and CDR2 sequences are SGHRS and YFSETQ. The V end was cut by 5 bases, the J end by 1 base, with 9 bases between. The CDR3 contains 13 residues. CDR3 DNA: TGCGCCAGCAGACAGACGTCGAACACTGAAGCTTTCTTT. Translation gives CASRQTSNTEAFF.

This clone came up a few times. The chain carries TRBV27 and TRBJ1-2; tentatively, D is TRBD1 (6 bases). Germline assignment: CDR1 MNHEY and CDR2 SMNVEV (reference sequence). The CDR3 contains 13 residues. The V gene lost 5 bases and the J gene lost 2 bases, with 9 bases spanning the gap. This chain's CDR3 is CASSVQGNYGYTF. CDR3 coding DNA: TGTGCCAGCAGTGTACAGGGAAACTATGGCTACACCTTC.

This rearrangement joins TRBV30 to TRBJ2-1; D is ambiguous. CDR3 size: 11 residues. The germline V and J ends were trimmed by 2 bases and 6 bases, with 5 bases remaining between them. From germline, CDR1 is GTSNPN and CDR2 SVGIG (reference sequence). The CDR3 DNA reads TGTGCCTGGAGTACGGTCAATGAGCAGTTCTTC. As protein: CAWSTVNEQFF.

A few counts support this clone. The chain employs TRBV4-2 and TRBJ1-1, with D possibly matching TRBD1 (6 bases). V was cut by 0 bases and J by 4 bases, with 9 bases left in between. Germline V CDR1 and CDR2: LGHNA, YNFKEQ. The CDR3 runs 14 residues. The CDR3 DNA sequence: TGTGCCAGCAGCCAAGAATTCAGGGGCACTGAAGCTTTCTTT. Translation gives CASSQEFRGTEAFF.